Listed below are T cell receptor beta chains from one sample, sequenced in a study of control samples from healthy donors and cancer patients. Only in-frame clones appear in the TCRdb table, and some are missing; sequencing was by immunoSEQ multiplex PCR. Among tens of thousands of clones listed, 85% to 90% were seen once. The material sequenced was PBMCs. These receptors were collected from a woman aged 45-59 years with colorectal cancer. The CDR3 runs from the conserved cysteine through the conserved F or W. A D gene is named only where the DNA matches it firmly. Size is stated for part of the rows, as once, few or many counts, or as a class when the clone is expanded.

abundance: -; d_gene: -; v_gene: TRBV9; j_gene: TRBJ2-3; CDR3aa: CASSVRTGDTQYF; CDR3nt: TGTGCCAGCAGCGTACGAACGGGAGATACGCAGTATTTT
abundance: once; d_gene: TRBD1; v_gene: TRBV5-6; j_gene: TRBJ1-6; CDR3aa: CASSYGQGDSPLHF; CDR3nt: TGTGCCAGCAGTTACGGACAGGGGGATTCACCCCTCCACTTT
abundance: once; d_gene: -; v_gene: TRBV19; j_gene: TRBJ2-5; CDR3aa: CASSSTIEETQYF; CDR3nt: TGTGCCAGTAGTTCGACAATTGAGGAGACCCAGTACTTC
abundance: -; d_gene: -; v_gene: TRBV30; j_gene: TRBJ1-5; CDR3aa: CAWSLQTDQPQHF; CDR3nt: TGTGCCTGGAGTCTACAGACGGATCAGCCCCAGCATTTT
abundance: -; d_gene: TRBD1; v_gene: TRBV19; j_gene: TRBJ1-5; CDR3aa: CASSITGEGDQPQHF; CDR3nt: TGTGCCAGTAGTATAACAGGGGAGGGGGATCAGCCCCAGCATTTT
abundance: -; d_gene: TRBD1; v_gene: TRBV6-2/TRBV6-3; j_gene: TRBJ1-2; CDR3aa: CASSSTGTGYGYTF; CDR3nt: TGTGCCAGCAGTTCCACCGGGACAGGGTACGGCTACACCTTC
abundance: -; d_gene: -; v_gene: TRBV4-1; j_gene: TRBJ2-2; CDR3aa: CASRATGSGELFF; CDR3nt: TGCGCCAGCAGAGCTACAGGGTCCGGGGAGCTGTTTTTT
abundance: -; d_gene: TRBD2; v_gene: TRBV5-1; j_gene: TRBJ2-3; CDR3aa: CASSPQRAGGKDTQYF; CDR3nt: TGCGCCAGCAGCCCCCAACGAGCGGGGGGTAAAGATACGCAGTATTTT
abundance: -; d_gene: -; v_gene: TRBV2; j_gene: TRBJ2-5; CDR3aa: CASSEARTPDGAQYF; CDR3nt: TGTGCCAGCAGTGAAGCGCGCACGCCGGATGGGGCCCAGTACTTC
abundance: -; d_gene: -; v_gene: TRBV5-1; j_gene: TRBJ1-1; CDR3aa: CASSGGHSTSPMNTEAFF; CDR3nt: TGCGCCAGCAGCGGAGGACATAGTACCAGCCCAATGAACACTGAAGCTTTCTTT
abundance: -; d_gene: TRBD2; v_gene: TRBV18; j_gene: TRBJ2-5; CDR3aa: CASSPPASGGQETQYF; CDR3nt: TGTGCCAGCTCACCACCCGCTAGCGGGGGGCAAGAGACCCAGTACTTC
abundance: -; d_gene: -; v_gene: TRBV19; j_gene: TRBJ1-4; CDR3aa: CASSIAVRSRYEKLFF; CDR3nt: TGTGCCAGTAGTATAGCCGTCCGGAGTAGATATGAAAAACTGTTTTTT
abundance: -; d_gene: -; v_gene: TRBV3-1/TRBV3-2; j_gene: TRBJ1-1; CDR3aa: CASSPQGSEAFF; CDR3nt: TGTGCCAGCAGCCCCCAGGGTTCTGAAGCTTTCTTT
abundance: -; d_gene: -; v_gene: TRBV9; j_gene: TRBJ1-6; CDR3aa: CASSPRMDSPLHF; CDR3nt: TGTGCCAGCAGCCCCCGGATGGATTCACCCCTCCACTTT
abundance: -; d_gene: -; v_gene: TRBV6-1; j_gene: TRBJ1-2; CDR3aa: CASSEGGFYGYTF; CDR3nt: TGTGCCAGCAGTGAAGGGGGGTTCTATGGCTACACCTTC
abundance: -; d_gene: TRBD2; v_gene: TRBV19; j_gene: TRBJ2-5; CDR3aa: CASSIRGGETQYF; CDR3nt: TGTGCCAGTAGTATACGGGGGGGGGAGACCCAGTACTTC
abundance: -; d_gene: -; v_gene: TRBV4-3; j_gene: TRBJ2-1; CDR3aa: CASSQDQRDEQFF; CDR3nt: TGCGCCAGCAGCCAAGACCAACGGGATGAGCAGTTCTTC
abundance: -; d_gene: TRBD1; v_gene: TRBV4-3; j_gene: TRBJ1-5; CDR3aa: CASSQDYTGGQPQHF; CDR3nt: TGCGCCAGCAGCCAAGATTACACAGGGGGTCAGCCCCAGCATTTT
abundance: -; d_gene: TRBD1; v_gene: TRBV5-5; j_gene: TRBJ2-3; CDR3aa: CASSLGQVGDTQYF; CDR3nt: TGTGCCAGCAGCCTCGGACAGGTAGGAGATACGCAGTATTTT
abundance: -; d_gene: TRBD2; v_gene: TRBV3-1/TRBV3-2; j_gene: TRBJ2-3; CDR3aa: CASRGGSDTQYF; CDR3nt: TGTGCCAGCAGGGGGGGGTCAGATACGCAGTATTTT
abundance: -; d_gene: -; v_gene: TRBV7-3; j_gene: TRBJ2-1; CDR3aa: CASSLDAGTINEQFF; CDR3nt: TGTGCCAGCAGCTTGGACGCCGGGACAATCAATGAGCAGTTCTTC
abundance: -; d_gene: -; v_gene: TRBV28; j_gene: TRBJ1-1; CDR3aa: CASSSPPDRVNTEAFF; CDR3nt: TGTGCCAGCAGTTCCCCACCGGACAGAGTGAACACTGAAGCTTTCTTT
abundance: -; d_gene: TRBD2; v_gene: TRBV2; j_gene: TRBJ2-5; CDR3aa: CASGGPGGGQETQYF; CDR3nt: TGTGCCAGCGGCGGACCGGGGGGAGGCCAAGAGACCCAGTACTTC